One TCR beta chain is described in this entry. Its specific antigen is unknown. Base qualities are missing; no much larger clone stands one base away. The library relied on the immunoSEQ multiplex PCR assay. A mixture of 60 forward primers for TCR Vbeta segments and 13 reverse primers for TCR Jbeta segments was used in the multiplex PCR. Amplification of the CDR3 region of rearranged TCR beta genes was performed with a multiplex PCR assay on genomic DNA. The Illumina HiSeq System was used to sequence the amplified TCR beta libraries as 87-base-pair reads. The study's own analysis went as follows. Across the 670 or so repertoires, a later analysis counted tens of millions of unique TCR beta chains, 8.5 million to 12 million of which were shared by at least two donors. To remove PCR and sequencing errors, raw reads were error-corrected and collapsed into unique sequences using a nearest-neighbor algorithm that merged closely related sequences. V, D and J gene segments were assigned by aligning CDR3 sequences to IMGT reference sequences. For a sequence to be retained, a match of at least six nucleotides to both a V gene segment and a J gene segment was required. A rearrangement counted as productive if the CDR3 had no stop codons and remained in frame with V and J, and every other rearrangement counted as non-productive. Following IMGT convention, CDR3 was defined as the stretch from the second conserved V-encoded cysteine to the conserved J-encoded phenylalanine. In an earlier analysis of more than 550 of the donors, sequences lacking an unambiguous match to a single V gene segment were excluded. In an earlier analysis of several hundred of the donors, a V segment was called functional when productive rearrangements were above 56.7%, and segregating when the standard deviation between donors exceeded 5%. A statistical classification framework was built to diagnose cytomegalovirus status from the catalog of TCR beta chain sequences. In a later analysis, V and J genes were assigned by comparing TCR nucleotide sequences against IMGT/GENE-DB human TR gene sequences. In a later analysis, CDR3 sequences and most-parsimonious VDJ recombination scenarios were assigned using the TCRdist pipeline. A later analysis defined each TCR beta chain by its CDR3 amino acid sequence plus V-gene family, and excluded reads lacking a unique V-gene family. In a later analysis, around 650 highly shared, low-generation-probability nucleotide sequences were removed to address suspected cross-contamination and a sequencing artifact. In a later analysis, a clonal expansion index for each public chain was calculated from normalized within-repertoire ranks of inferred template counts. A later analysis computed generation probabilities with a VDJ recombination model fitted to out-of-frame rearrangements, and checked the results against IGoR. In a later analysis, TCR-TCR, TCR-HLA and TCR-CMV co-occurrence was scored with hypergeometric tests, and a repertoire-size bias correction was applied to TCR pairs. In a later analysis, false discovery rates were estimated by permuting HLA or CMV assignments 20 times. In a later analysis, co-occurring TCRs were grouped using DBSCAN, with TCRdist sequence similarity added in when clustering inside HLA-allele-positive subsets. For co-occurrence clustering, repertoires with fewer than 30,000 or more than 120,000 public chains were excluded, along with 4 to 6 repertoires with anomalous nucleotide sharing. This is the immuneACCESS table as TCRdb keeps it, with only in-frame sequences that have V and J called. A part of the clones is gone; compared with another copy, unresolved V genes explain less than half, and the rest is unexplained. D and trimming were read from the DNA, whereas the V and J calls and clone size are those reported in that table. The sample yields about 120,000 clones; over 70% were counted once. Less than 3.5% of the sample goes to the ten largest clones.

The cohort comprised 710 or so healthy bone marrow donors. Cohort members were all nominally healthy when sampled, although unrecorded immune exposures were likely present. The donor was CMV seropositive and belonged to the group of 250 to 350 seropositive cohort members. Each donor provided a peripheral blood sample, and peripheral blood mononuclear cells were used for TCR beta sequencing. Genomic DNA was extracted from the blood cell samples with the Qiagen DNeasy Blood Extraction Kit. This sample was taken from a study of cytomegalovirus exposure and HLA in healthy donors (TCRdb year 2017). Study-wide context: According to an earlier analysis of 587 of the donors, roughly 180 million T cells yielded 90 million to 140 million unique TCR beta sequences and 276 Gb of sequence data. Along with the approximately 650-subject first cohort, a separate validation cohort of over a hundred different subjects was used. Across 300 to 500 genotyped donors of the cohort, an average of about 220,000 unique TCR beta nucleotide sequences per donor were sequenced, and about a sixth of those sequences were non-productive. Every discovery cohort repertoire had been produced on one sequencing platform. The study used immunosequencing to profile the T cell repertoires of 666 subjects and linked those repertoires to cytomegalovirus serostatus. To study patterns of TCR occurrence, a later analysis re-analyzed previously published TCR beta repertoires from several hundred donors and added high-resolution HLA genotyping. An earlier analysis of several hundred of the donors used high-throughput TCR beta sequencing to judge whether each TCR beta V gene segment behaved as functional or pseudogenic. Rather than drawing on any new phenotypic data, the later analysis identified candidate immune exposures from TCR beta sequences and the way those sequences occurred across donors. Both class I and class II loci were covered by HLA typing, at four-digit resolution. An early release covering over 500 HLA-typed donors comprised approximately 300 gigabases of sequencing data and approximately 85 million unique TCR sequences. A few DR-DQ haplotypes were handled as single units for association and clustering because linkage in the cohort was strong. Alongside the repertoire data, information on donor age, sex, ethnicity and CMV serostatus was compiled. Of the 300 to 400 genotyped donors, 65% to 90% fell in the genetic ancestry cluster associated with self-reported Caucasian donors. The study combined high-throughput TCR immunosequencing, statistical association of individual TCRs with disease status, and machine learning to predict cytomegalovirus infection status. Typing coverage differed by locus: A, B, C, DRB1 and DQB1 were typed in roughly 629-630 donors, DQA1 in roughly 500, DPA1 in 606, and DPB1 in 472. The study aimed to test whether cataloging public T cell receptors could reveal signatures of past pathogen exposure. A later genetic analysis took genome-wide SNP genotypes for about three fifths of the 666 donors and used that subset as a discovery cohort. Beyond this particular receptor, the publication reports: Because the 87-base-pair reads could not distinguish some IMGT-functional V segments, including TRBV6-2 and TRBV6-3, those segments were excluded. In both the original and validation cohorts, the classifier was reported to diagnose cytomegalovirus status with high specificity and sensitivity. According to a later analysis, parvovirus B19, influenza, CMV and Epstein-Barr virus appeared linked to several top co-occurrence clusters. A further reported finding was that TCR beta sequences accurately predicted the HLA-A and HLA-B alleles for most subjects in the first cohort. In an earlier analysis of some 540 of the donors, most TCR beta V segments appeared in productive rearrangements about 87% or about 30% of the time, broadly matching IMGT annotations. A later analysis associated 17,000 or so TCR beta sequences with specific HLA alleles at a false discovery rate of 0.05. In a later genetic analysis, a missense DCLRE1C variant was associated with V-gene and J-gene trimming of TCR beta chains, and the association was replicated in an independent cohort. In a later analysis, the rate of TCR association differed among HLA loci, with DRB1 alleles having the most associated TCRs and HLA-C alleles having the fewest. In a later analysis, most CMV-associated TCR beta chains were found to appear HLA-restricted, with HLA associations seemingly driven largely by CMV exposure. Most TCR sequences were observed very rarely across donors, whereas some public TCRs were present in many individuals. For the cohort, immune exposure information was limited to CMV serostatus. In a later analysis, HLA-associated TCR beta chains showed more clonal expansion and lower generation probabilities than non-associated chains that were equally common. Correlated functional status among segregating V segments might be attributable to linkage disequilibrium, but an unknown experimental factor could not be ruled out. Presence/absence analyses assumed roughly uniform sequencing depth across donors, an assumption that may not hold. The study listed 150 to 200 TCR beta chains as associated with cytomegalovirus. Because counts were too low, fewer than 20 rarely observed V segments, including chromosome 9 orphons, were excluded from the earlier analysis of some 590 of the donors. This cohort had only TCR beta chains sequenced, and the lack of alpha or paired-chain data limited which features could be detected. Three of the identified cytomegalovirus-associated TCR beta chains were confirmed in vitro to be specific for cytomegalovirus antigens. Compared with the roughly 720-donor mean, donors in an Asian-associated ancestry cluster had fewer N-insertions in productive TCRs, according to a later genetic analysis. The sequencing pipeline was judged likely to have produced a cluster of highly shared sequence variants as a technical artifact. Because HLA typing was missing for some donors at each locus, association tests included only the typed subset. Assigning TCR associations to individual alleles was difficult when HLA alleles, especially DR and DQ, strongly co-occurred. The authors suggested that the approach could potentially be extended to other disease states and immunological phenotypes.

CDR1 and CDR2, looked up from the germline V gene, are MDHEN and SYDVKM. Spanning cysteine to phenylalanine, the CDR3 consists of 16 amino acids. Just CDR3 DNA is preserved here, 48 bases in frame from base 1. Trimming at the junction amounts to 6 bases on V and 2 bases on J, and the germline ends lie 19 bases apart. Rearrangement joined TRBV28 to TRBJ1-2; TRBD1 is a weak D gene call, 6 bases matching. The sequencing sample was made of PBMCs. This receptor was identified in a woman in her 40s in good health and CMV-seropositive. The DNA reads TGTGCCAGCAGCCCCCCAGGGGATCAACGAAACTATGGCTACACCTTC. It codes for CASSPPGDQRNYGYTF.